This TCR beta chain was documented in a study of response to subunit inactivated influenza vaccine. Study outcomes and limitations: After each seasonal influenza vaccination, few new T cells are recruited, the authors suggested.

Using its own MiXCR run on the RT-PCR reads, TCRdb lists one record per CDR3 protein. The table shows 650,000 to 800,000 distinct CDR3 sequences, with 15% to 20% occurring only once. This clonotype was found a few times. The antigen remains undetermined. With 5 bases clipped from V and 2 bases from J, the junction kept 9 bases outside the gene matches. CDR3 size: 16 residues. In germline, CDR1 is SGHTA, CDR2 FQGNSA. This chain uses TRBV7-2 with TRBJ2-3; TRBD2 matches at 8 bases. The specimen comprised PBMCs from blood, sampled 5 to 6 days after vaccination. The source of this sequence is a man aged 45-60 years who received an inactivated influenza vaccine. Here the CDR3 reads CASSRLTSGYTDTQYF. CDR3 coding DNA: TGTGCCAGCAGCCGCCTAACTAGCGGATACACAGATACGCAGTATTTT.